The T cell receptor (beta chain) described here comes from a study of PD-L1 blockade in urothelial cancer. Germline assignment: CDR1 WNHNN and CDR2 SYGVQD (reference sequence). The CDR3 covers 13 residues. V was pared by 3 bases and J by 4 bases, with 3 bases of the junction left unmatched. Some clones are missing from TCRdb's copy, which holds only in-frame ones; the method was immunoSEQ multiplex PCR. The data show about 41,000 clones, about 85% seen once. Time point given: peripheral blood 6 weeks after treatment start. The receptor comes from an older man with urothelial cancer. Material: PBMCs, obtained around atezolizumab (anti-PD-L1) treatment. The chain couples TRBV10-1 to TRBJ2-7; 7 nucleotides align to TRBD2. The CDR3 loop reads CASSETGGYEQYF. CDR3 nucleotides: TGCGCCAGCAGTGAAACGGGAGGTTACGAGCAGTACTTC.